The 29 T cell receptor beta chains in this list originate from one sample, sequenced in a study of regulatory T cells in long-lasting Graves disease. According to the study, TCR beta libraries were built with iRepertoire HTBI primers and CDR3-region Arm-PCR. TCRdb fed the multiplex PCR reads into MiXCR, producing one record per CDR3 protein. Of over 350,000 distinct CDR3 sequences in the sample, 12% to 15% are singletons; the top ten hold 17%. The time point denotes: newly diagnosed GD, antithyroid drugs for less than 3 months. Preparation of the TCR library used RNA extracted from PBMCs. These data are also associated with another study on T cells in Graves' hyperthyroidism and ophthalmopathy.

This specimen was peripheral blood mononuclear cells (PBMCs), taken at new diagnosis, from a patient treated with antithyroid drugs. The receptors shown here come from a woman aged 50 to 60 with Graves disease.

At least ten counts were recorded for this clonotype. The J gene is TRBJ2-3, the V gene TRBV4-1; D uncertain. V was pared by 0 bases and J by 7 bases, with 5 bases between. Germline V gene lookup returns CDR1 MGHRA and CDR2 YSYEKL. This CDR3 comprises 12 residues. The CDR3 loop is CASSQEGHTQYF. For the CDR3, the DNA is TGCGCCAGCAGCCAAGAAGGGCATACGCAGTATTTT.

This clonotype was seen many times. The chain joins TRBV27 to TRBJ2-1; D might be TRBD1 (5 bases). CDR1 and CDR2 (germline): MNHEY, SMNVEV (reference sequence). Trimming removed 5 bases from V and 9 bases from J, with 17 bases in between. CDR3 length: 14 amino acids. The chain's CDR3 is CASSRQGASIEQFF. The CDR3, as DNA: TGTGCCAGCAGTCGCCAGGGCGCATCCATTGAGCAGTTCTTC.

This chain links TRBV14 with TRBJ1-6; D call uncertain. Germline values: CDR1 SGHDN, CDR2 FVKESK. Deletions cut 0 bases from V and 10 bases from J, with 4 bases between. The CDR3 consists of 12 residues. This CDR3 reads CASSQDLSPLHF. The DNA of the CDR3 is TGTGCCAGCAGCCAAGATTTGTCACCCCTCCACTTT. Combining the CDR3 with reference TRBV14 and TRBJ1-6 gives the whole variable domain EAGVTQFPSHSVIEKGQTVTLRCDPISGHDNLYWYRRVMGKEIKFLLHFVKESKQDESGMPNNRFLAERTGGTYSTLKVQPAELEDSGVYFCASSQDLSPLHFGNGTRLTVT.

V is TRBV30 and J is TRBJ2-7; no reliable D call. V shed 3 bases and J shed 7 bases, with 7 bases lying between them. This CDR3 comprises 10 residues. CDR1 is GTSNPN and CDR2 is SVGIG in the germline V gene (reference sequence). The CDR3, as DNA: TGTGCCTGGAGCCACGGGGAGCAGTACTTC. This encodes CAWSHGEQYF.

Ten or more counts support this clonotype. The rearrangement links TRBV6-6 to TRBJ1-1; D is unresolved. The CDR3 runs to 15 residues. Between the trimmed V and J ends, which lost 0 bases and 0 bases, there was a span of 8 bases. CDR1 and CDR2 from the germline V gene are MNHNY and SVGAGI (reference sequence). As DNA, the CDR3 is TGTGCCAGCAGTTACTCGAGCCCAGTGAACACTGAAGCTTTCTTT. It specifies CASSYSSPVNTEAFF.

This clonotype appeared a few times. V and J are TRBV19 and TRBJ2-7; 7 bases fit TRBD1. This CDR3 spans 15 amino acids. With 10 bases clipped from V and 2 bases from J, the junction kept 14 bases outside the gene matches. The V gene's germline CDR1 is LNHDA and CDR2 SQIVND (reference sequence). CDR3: CAIRMFVQGAYEQYF. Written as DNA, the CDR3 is TGTGCCATCCGAATGTTCGTGCAGGGGGCCTACGAGCAGTACTTC.

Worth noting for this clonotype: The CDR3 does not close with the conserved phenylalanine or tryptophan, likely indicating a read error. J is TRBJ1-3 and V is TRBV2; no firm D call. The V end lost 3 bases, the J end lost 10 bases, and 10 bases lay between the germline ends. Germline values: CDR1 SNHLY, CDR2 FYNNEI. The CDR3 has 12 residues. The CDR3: CASSDETVTIYS. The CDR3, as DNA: TGTGCCAGCAGTGATGAGACCGTGACCATATATTCT.

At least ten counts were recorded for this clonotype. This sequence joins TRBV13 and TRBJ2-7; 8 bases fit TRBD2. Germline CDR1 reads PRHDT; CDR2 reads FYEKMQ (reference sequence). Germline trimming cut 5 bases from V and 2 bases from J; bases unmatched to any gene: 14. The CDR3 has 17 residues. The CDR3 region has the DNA TGTGCCAGCAGCGACCACGGACGGGAGGGGAAGACCTACGAGCAGTACTTC. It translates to CASSDHGREGKTYEQYF. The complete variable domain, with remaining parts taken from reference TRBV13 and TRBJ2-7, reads AAGVIQSPRHLIKEKRETATLKCYPIPRHDTVYWYQQGPGQDPQFLISFYEKMQSDKGSIPDRFSAQQFSDYHSELNMSSLELGDSALYFCASSDHGREGKTYEQYFGPGTRLTVT.

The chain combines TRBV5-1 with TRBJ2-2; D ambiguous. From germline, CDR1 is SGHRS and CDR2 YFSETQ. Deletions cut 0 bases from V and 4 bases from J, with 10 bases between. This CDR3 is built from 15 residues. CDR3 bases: TGCGCCAGCAGCTTGGTTCCGGGCGGCACCGGGGAGCTGTTTTTT. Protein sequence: CASSLVPGGTGELFF.

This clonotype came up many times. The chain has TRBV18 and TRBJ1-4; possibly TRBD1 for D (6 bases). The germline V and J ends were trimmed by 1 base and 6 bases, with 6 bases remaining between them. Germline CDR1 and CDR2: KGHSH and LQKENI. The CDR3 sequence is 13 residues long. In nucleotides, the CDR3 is TGTGCCAGCTCACCACGGACAGATGAAAAACTGTTTTTT. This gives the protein CASSPRTDEKLFF. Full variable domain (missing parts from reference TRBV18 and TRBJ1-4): NAGVMQNPRHLVRRRGQEARLRCSPMKGHSHVYWYRQLPEEGLKFMVYLQKENIIDESGMPKERFSAEFPKEGPSILRIQQVVRGDSAAYFCASSPRTDEKLFFGSGTQLSVL.

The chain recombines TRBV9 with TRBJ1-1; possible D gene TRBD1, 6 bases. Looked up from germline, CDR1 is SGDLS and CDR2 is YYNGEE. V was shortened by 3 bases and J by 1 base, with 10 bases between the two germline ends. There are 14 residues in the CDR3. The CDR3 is CASSASGENTEAFF. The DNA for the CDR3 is TGTGCCAGCAGCGCCTCAGGGGAGAACACTGAAGCTTTCTTT.

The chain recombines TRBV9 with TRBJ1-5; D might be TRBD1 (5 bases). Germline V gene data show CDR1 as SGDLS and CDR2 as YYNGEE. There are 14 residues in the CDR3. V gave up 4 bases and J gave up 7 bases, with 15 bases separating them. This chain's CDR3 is CASSSGGMWQPQHF. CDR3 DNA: TGTGCCAGCAGCTCGGGGGGGATGTGGCAGCCCCAGCATTTT.

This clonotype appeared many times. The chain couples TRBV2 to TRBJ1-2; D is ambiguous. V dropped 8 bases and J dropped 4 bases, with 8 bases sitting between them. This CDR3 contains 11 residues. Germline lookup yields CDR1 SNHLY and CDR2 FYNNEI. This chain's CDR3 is CASELLYGYTF. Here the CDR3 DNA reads TGTGCCAGCGAATTACTCTATGGCTACACCTTC.

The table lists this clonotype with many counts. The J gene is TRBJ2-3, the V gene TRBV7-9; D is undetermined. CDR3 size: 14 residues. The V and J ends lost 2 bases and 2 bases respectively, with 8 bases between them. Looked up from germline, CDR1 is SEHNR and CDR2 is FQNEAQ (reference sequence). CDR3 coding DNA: TGTGCCAGCAGCTTAAGTGGAATCACAGATACGCAGTATTTT. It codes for CASSLSGITDTQYF.

The CDR3 region has the DNA TGTGCCAGCAGCTTTCGTAACAATCAGCCCCAGCATTTT. This gives the protein CASSFRNNQPQHF. The gene calls are TRBV5-6 and TRBJ1-5; D is unresolved. Per germline, CDR1 SGHDT and CDR2 YYEEEE. The V and J ends lost 2 bases and 3 bases respectively, with 6 bases between them. There are 13 residues in the CDR3.

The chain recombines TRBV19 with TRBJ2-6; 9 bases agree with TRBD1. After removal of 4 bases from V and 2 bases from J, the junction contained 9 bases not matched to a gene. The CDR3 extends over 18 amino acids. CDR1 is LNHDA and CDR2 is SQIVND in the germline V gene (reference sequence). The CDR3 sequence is CASSTGQGIIPGANVLTF. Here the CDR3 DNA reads TGTGCCAGTAGTACGGGACAGGGTATTATCCCTGGGGCCAACGTCCTGACTTTC.

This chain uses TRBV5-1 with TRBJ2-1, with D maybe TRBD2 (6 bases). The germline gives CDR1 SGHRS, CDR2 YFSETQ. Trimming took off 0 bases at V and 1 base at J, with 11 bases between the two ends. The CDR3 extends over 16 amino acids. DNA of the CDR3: TGCGCCAGCAGCTTGGTGCTAGCGAGGTCCTACAATGAGCAGTTCTTC. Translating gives CASSLVLARSYNEQFF.

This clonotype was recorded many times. The CDR3 sequence: CASSFGAGGIYEQYF. The CDR3 DNA sequence: TGTGCCAGCAGCTTTGGAGCGGGAGGAATCTACGAGCAGTACTTC. The V call is TRBV11-2, the J call TRBJ2-7, with 9 bases that match TRBD2. Germline-derived CDR1 and CDR2 are SGHAT and FQNNGV. The CDR3 consists of 15 residues. The V and J ends lost 3 bases and 3 bases, in that order; junction bases with no gene match: 6.

The CDR3 sequence: CASRKQGAGSNQPQHF. DNA of the CDR3: TGTGCCAGCAGAAAACAGGGGGCTGGTAGCAATCAGCCCCAGCATTTT. V is TRBV5-8 and J is TRBJ1-5; 9 positions match TRBD1. With 5 bases clipped from V and 0 bases from J, the junction kept 6 bases outside the gene matches. Germline CDR1 is SGHTS and CDR2 is YDEGEE. This CDR3 has 16 amino acids.

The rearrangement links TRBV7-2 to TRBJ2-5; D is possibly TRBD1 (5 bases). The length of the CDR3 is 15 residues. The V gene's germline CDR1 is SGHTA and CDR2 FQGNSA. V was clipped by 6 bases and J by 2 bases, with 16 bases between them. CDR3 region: CASSSGRVLQETQYF. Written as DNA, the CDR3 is TGTGCCAGCAGTTCAGGCAGGGTGTTACAAGAGACCCAGTACTTC.

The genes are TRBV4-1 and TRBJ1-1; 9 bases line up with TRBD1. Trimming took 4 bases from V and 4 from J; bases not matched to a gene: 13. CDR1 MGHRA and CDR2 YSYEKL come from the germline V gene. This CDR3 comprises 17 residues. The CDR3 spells CASSPPPGQGKGTEAFF. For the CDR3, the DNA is TGCGCCAGCAGCCCGCCCCCGGGACAGGGTAAAGGCACTGAAGCTTTCTTT.

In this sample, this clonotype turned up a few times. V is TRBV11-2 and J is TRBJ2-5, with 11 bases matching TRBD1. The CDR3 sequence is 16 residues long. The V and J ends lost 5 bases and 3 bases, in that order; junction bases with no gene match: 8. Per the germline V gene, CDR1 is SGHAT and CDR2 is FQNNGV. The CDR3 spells CASSQAGTGGEETQYF. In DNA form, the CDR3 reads TGTGCCAGCAGCCAAGCCGGGACAGGGGGAGAAGAGACCCAGTACTTC.

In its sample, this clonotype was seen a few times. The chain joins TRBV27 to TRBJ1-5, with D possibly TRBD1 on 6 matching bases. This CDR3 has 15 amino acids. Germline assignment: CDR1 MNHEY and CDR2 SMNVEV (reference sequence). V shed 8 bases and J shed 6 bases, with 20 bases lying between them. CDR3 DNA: TGTGCCAGCGGAGGACGGGGGGGCGGGGGTCAGCCCCAGCATTTT. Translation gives CASGGRGGGGQPQHF.

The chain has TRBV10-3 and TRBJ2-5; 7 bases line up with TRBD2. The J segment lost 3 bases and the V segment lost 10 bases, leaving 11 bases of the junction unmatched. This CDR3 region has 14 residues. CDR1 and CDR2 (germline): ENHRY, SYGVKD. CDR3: CAKCPGLKKETQYF. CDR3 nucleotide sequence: TGTGCCAAATGCCCGGGACTAAAAAAAGAGACCCAGTACTTC.

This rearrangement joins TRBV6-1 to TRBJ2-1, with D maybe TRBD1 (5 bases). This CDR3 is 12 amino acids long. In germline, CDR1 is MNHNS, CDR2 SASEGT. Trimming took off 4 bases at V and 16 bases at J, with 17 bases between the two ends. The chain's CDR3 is CASSGGYLIYFF. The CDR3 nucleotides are TGTGCCAGCAGTGGGGGCTATTTAATCTATTTCTTC.

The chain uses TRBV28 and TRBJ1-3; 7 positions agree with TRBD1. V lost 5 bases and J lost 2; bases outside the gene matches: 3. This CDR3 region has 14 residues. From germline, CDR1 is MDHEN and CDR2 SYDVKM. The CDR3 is CASSATGTGNTIYF. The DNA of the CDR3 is TGTGCCAGCAGTGCGACAGGGACTGGAAACACCATATATTTT.

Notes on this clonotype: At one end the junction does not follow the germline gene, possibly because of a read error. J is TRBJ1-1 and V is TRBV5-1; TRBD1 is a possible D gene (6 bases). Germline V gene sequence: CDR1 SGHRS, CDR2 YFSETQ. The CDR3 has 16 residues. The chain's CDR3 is CASSLGDLSGGTEASF. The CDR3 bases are TGCGCCAGCAGCTTGGGGGATTTAAGTGGGGGCACTGAAGCTTCCTTT.

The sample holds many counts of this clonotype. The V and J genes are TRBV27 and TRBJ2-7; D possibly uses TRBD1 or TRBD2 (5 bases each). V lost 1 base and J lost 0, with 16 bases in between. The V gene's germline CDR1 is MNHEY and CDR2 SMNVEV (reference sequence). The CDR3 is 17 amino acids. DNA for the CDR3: TGTGCCAGCAGTTTATATGGGGACGTAGAAAGCTCCTACGAGCAGTACTTC. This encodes CASSLYGDVESSYEQYF.

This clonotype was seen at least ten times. CDR3 residues: CASSLAVAGESYEQYF. CDR3 nucleotide sequence: TGCGCCAGCAGCTTGGCAGTAGCGGGAGAATCCTACGAGCAGTACTTC. The chain is built from TRBV5-1 and TRBJ2-7; 9 bases map to TRBD2. Germline V gives CDR1 SGHRS, CDR2 YFSETQ. With V trimmed by 0 bases and J by 1 base, 5 bases remained unmatched. This CDR3 is built from 16 residues.